The present entry profiles one T cell receptor (beta chain) with its context. What it binds is unknown. A clone one base away is much larger, so this may be a read error. This record comes from a study of type 1 regulatory T cells. Each CDR3 protein gets one entry after TCRdb re-called the reads with MiXCR. Of about 24,000 distinct CDR3 sequences listed, roughly 50% are singletons. Sequenced material: cultured T cells, either the whole culture or a sorted T cell fraction (not recorded which). The receptor's source is a human donor in good health.

CDR3 DNA sequence: TGTGCCAGCAGCTATCAACAGGGCACTGGGGAAGCTTTCTTT. Amino acid sequence: CASSYQQGTGEAFF. The rearrangement joins TRBV7-9 to TRBJ1-1; perhaps TRBD1 as D (6 bases). Trimming took off 4 bases at V and 8 bases at J, with 17 bases between the two ends. The CDR3 covers 14 residues. Looked up from germline, CDR1 is SEHNR and CDR2 is FQNEAQ (reference sequence).